Below, 28 T cell receptor beta chains from the same sample are listed, as sequenced in a study of blood T cells in healthy people across ages (dated by TCRdb to about 2015). The library was prepared using 5' RACE. TCRdb records Illumina HiSeq 2500 as the sequencer. A second PCR of about 6 to 12 cycles was performed with a sample-barcoded 5' primer and a J-beta primer mix. TCRdb itself trimmed the public reads at Q25 with fastp, ran MiXCR and retained productive beta chains. When rows share a CDR3 protein, they turn into one entry using the most common DNA and genes. The sample yields 500,000 to 550,000 distinct CDR3 sequences; more than 20% were counted once. Roughly 9% of the sample is taken by the ten largest. These same records also appear under a second study, on T cells of mothers and their children.

The sequenced material came from blood. These receptors came from a boy aged 10-17 years in good health.

J is TRBJ2-5 and V is TRBV12-5; 7 nucleotides align to TRBD2. Trimming at V came to 3 bases and at J to 5 bases, leaving 3 bases not matched to a gene. The germline CDR1 and CDR2 sequences are LGHNT and FRNRAP. This CDR3 region has 13 residues. CDR3: CASGFAGEETQYF. Written as DNA, the CDR3 is TGTGCTAGTGGTTTCGCGGGAGAGGAGACCCAGTACTTC.

The chain joins TRBV7-9 to TRBJ2-5; tentative D call: TRBD1 (6 bases). With the DNA end fitting TRBJ2-1 better, the J assignment may be wrong. CDR1 and CDR2 (germline): SEHNR, FQNEAQ (reference sequence). The CDR3 totals 13 residues. The CDR3 DNA reads TGTGCCAGCAGCTTGGGGCAGGGGCAGGAGCAGTTCTTC. Its translation: CASSLGQGQEQFF.

This chain links TRBV7-9 with TRBJ1-5, with D uncertain. This CDR3 is 14 amino acids long. Trimming left V 0 bases short and J 6 bases short, with 9 bases between. Germline CDR1 reads SEHNR; CDR2 reads FQNEAQ (reference sequence). Here the CDR3 DNA reads TGTGCCAGCAGCTTAGCAGCGGGCGGTCAGCCCCAGCATTTT. Translating it yields CASSLAAGGQPQHF.

V is TRBV20-1 and J is TRBJ2-5; D might be TRBD1 (8 bases). There are 16 residues in the CDR3. Trimming took 3 bases from V and 4 from J, leaving 21 bases between them. Germline assignment: CDR1 DFQATT and CDR2 SNEGSKA (reference sequence). The CDR3 reads CSARAIGQGGGETQYF. The CDR3 region has the DNA TGCAGTGCTAGGGCCATCGGACAGGGAGGGGGAGAGACCCAGTACTTC.

The V and J genes are TRBV12-3 or TRBV12-4 and TRBJ1-3, with a possible D match to TRBD1 (5 bases). This CDR3 spans 15 amino acids. Trimming removed 6 bases at V and 5 bases at J, with 17 bases between. CDR3 in amino acids: CASSDEQGRRNTIYF. In DNA, the CDR3 is TGTGCCAGCAGCGACGAGCAGGGACGTCGAAACACCATATATTTT.

This clonotype was observed a few times. The chain has TRBV12-5 and TRBJ1-1; 9 nucleotides line up with TRBD1. The CDR3 totals 14 residues. The trim removed 3 bases at V and 5 bases at J, leaving 4 bases unmatched. Germline CDR1 and CDR2: LGHNT and FRNRAP. This CDR3 is CASGFNRGPTEAFF. CDR3 sequence (DNA): TGTGCTAGTGGTTTCAACAGGGGGCCAACTGAAGCTTTCTTT. Combining the CDR3 with reference TRBV12-5 and TRBJ1-1 gives the whole variable domain DARVTQTPRHKVTEMGQEVTMRCQPILGHNTVFWYRQTMMQGLELLAYFRNRAPLDDSGMPKDRFSAEMPDATLATLKIQPSEPRDSAVYFCASGFNRGPTEAFFGQGTRLTVV.

The table lists this clonotype with a few counts. One end of the junction varies from germline; a read error may be responsible. This rearrangement joins TRBV20-1 to TRBJ2-7; TRBD2 agrees at 7 bases. Germline lookup yields CDR1 DFQATT and CDR2 SNEGSKA (reference sequence). The CDR3 contains 14 residues. The CDR3 protein is CSAGDRGWGGEQYF. CDR3 DNA: TGCAGTGCTGGAGACCGCGGCTGGGGGGGCGAGCAGTACTTC.

CDR3 bases: TGCGCCAGCAGCCAAGAGAAACGCAGGGGCCCAGAGGGCTACACCTTC. Protein sequence: CASSQEKRRGPEGYTF. The rearrangement uses TRBV4-1 and TRBJ1-2; the D gene is possibly TRBD1 (6 bases). The V gene lost 0 bases and the J gene lost 8 bases, with 19 bases spanning the gap. This CDR3 has 16 residues. Germline V CDR1 and CDR2: MGHRA, YSYEKL.

The V call is TRBV2, the J call TRBJ2-5, with a possible D match to TRBD2 (6 bases). V lost 3 bases and J lost 0, with 8 bases in between. CDR1 SNHLY and CDR2 FYNNEI come from the germline V gene. The length of the CDR3 is 14 residues. Here the CDR3 reads CASSDRGYQETQYF. In DNA, the CDR3 is TGTGCCAGCAGTGACCGGGGGTACCAAGAGACCCAGTACTTC. The entire variable domain, with the rest obtained from reference TRBV2 and TRBJ2-5, is as follows: EPEVTQTPSHQVTQMGQEVILRCVPISNHLYFYWYRQILGQKVEFLVSFYNNEISEKSEIFDDQFSVERPDGSNFTLKIRSTKLEDSAMYFCASSDRGYQETQYFGPGTRLLVL.

The J gene is TRBJ1-3, the V gene TRBV4-3; 10 bases are a match to TRBD1. Germline V gene sequence: CDR1 LGHNA, CDR2 YSLEER. The length of the CDR3 is 15 residues. The trim removed 4 bases at V and 9 bases at J, leaving 9 bases unmatched. CDR3 DNA sequence: TGCGCCAGCAGCCCGTGGACAGGGGGGATCTTCACCATATATTTT. Amino acids: CASSPWTGGIFTIYF.

The rearrangement links TRBV7-2 to TRBJ1-4; the match to TRBD1 covers 9 bases. Germline loops: CDR1 SGHTA, CDR2 FQGNSA. V shed 5 bases and J 10 bases; nucleotides not matched to a gene: 5. The CDR3 contains 13 residues. The CDR3: CASSARQGVKLFF. The DNA of the CDR3 is TGTGCCAGCAGCGCCCGACAGGGGGTAAAACTGTTTTTT. The full variable domain, its missing parts supplied by reference TRBV7-2 and TRBJ1-4, is GAGVSQSPSNKVTEKGKDVELRCDPISGHTALYWYRQSLGQGLEFLIYFQGNSAPDKSGLPSDRFSAERTGGSVSTLTIQRTQQEDSAVYLCASSARQGVKLFFGSGTQLSVL.

The chain is built from TRBV19 and TRBJ1-5; 8 nucleotides align to TRBD1. This CDR3 is 16 amino acids long. Germline V gene lookup returns CDR1 LNHDA and CDR2 SQIVND (reference sequence). V lost 7 bases to trimming and J lost 4 bases; unmatched junction nucleotides: 12. This CDR3 reads CASTRGQGRSNQPQHF. The CDR3 DNA reads as TGTGCCAGTACCAGAGGACAGGGTAGAAGTAATCAGCCCCAGCATTTT.

The chain couples TRBV28 to TRBJ1-4; D is unclear. Per germline, CDR1 MDHEN and CDR2 SYDVKM. The CDR3 length is 13 residues. With 3 bases removed from V and 8 bases from J, the gap between germline ends came to 10 bases. CDR3: CASSLSFVEKLFF. The CDR3 nucleotides are TGTGCCAGCAGTTTGAGTTTTGTCGAAAAACTGTTTTTT.

This chain connects TRBV7-2 to TRBJ1-5; D gene uncertain. Germline V CDR1 and CDR2: SGHTA, FQGNSA. The ends were cut back, 3 bases at V and 5 bases at J, with 14 bases in the middle. CDR3 length: 15 amino acids. CDR3 region: CASSFLFGFYQPQHF. DNA of the CDR3: TGTGCCAGCAGCTTCTTGTTTGGTTTCTATCAGCCCCAGCATTTT.

The chain links TRBV29-1 to TRBJ2-2, with TRBD1 as a possible D gene (6 bases). CDR1 and CDR2 from the germline V gene are SQVTM and ANQGSEA. This CDR3 is 12 amino acids long. V lost 6 bases and J lost 6, with 11 bases in between. This CDR3 reads CSVEQGAGELFF. In nucleotides, the CDR3 is TGCAGCGTAGAACAGGGTGCCGGGGAGCTGTTTTTT.

V and J are TRBV15 and TRBJ2-3; 14 nucleotides agree with TRBD2. V shed 0 bases, J shed 2 bases, and the junction held 10 bases outside the gene matches. Germline CDR1 LNHNV, CDR2 YYDKDF (reference sequence). This CDR3 contains 20 residues. The CDR3 sequence: CATSRDLDVGLAGATDTQYF. CDR3 coding DNA: TGTGCCACCAGCAGAGATTTAGACGTGGGACTAGCGGGAGCCACAGATACGCAGTATTTT.

A few counts support this clonotype. This sequence joins TRBV4-3 and TRBJ2-5; 9 nucleotides line up with TRBD1. The CDR3 consists of 15 residues. From germline, CDR1 is LGHNA and CDR2 YSLEER. Trimming took 4 bases from V and 4 from J; bases not matched to a gene: 7. CDR3 in amino acids: CASSPTTGGGETQYF. CDR3 coding DNA: TGCGCCAGCAGCCCTACCACAGGGGGCGGAGAGACCCAGTACTTC.

Only a few counts were recorded for this clonotype. V and J are TRBV19 and TRBJ1-2; weak D call: TRBD1 (5 bases). Germline CDR1 reads LNHDA; CDR2 reads SQIVND (reference sequence). This CDR3 spans 13 amino acids. Trimming took off 3 bases at V and 4 bases at J, with 9 bases between the two ends. The CDR3 DNA reads TGTGCCAGTAGTATGGGGGGACCCTATGGCTACACCTTC. Protein product: CASSMGGPYGYTF.

The CDR3 spells CASSYRTGQTGNTIYF. CDR3 nucleotide sequence: TGTGCCAGCAGTTACCGAACGGGACAGACTGGAAACACCATATATTTT. The V and J genes are TRBV6-5 and TRBJ1-3; TRBD1 matches 7 bases. The CDR3 totals 16 residues. V shed 2 bases and J 2 bases; nucleotides not matched to a gene: 6. The germline V gene has CDR1 MNHEY and CDR2 SVGAGI.

The rearrangement uses TRBV6-1 and TRBJ2-7; D unresolved. Trimming pared 8 bases from V and 4 bases from J, leaving 15 bases between. Per germline, CDR1 MNHNS and CDR2 SASEGT. This CDR3 spans 13 amino acids. CDR3 sequence (DNA): TGTGCCAGCCGCCAGCCGACTGATTACGAGCAGTACTTC. Its protein product is CASRQPTDYEQYF.

This clonotype was detected ten times or more. The chain is built from TRBV9 and TRBJ2-5; D may be TRBD2 (6 bases). Germline CDR1 reads SGDLS; CDR2 reads YYNGEE. V dropped 2 bases and J dropped 3 bases, with 14 bases sitting between them. The CDR3 runs 15 residues. The chain's CDR3 is CASSVGTGEKETQYF. For the CDR3, the DNA is TGTGCCAGCAGCGTCGGGACGGGAGAAAAAGAGACCCAGTACTTC.

This clonotype has a handful of counts. This chain joins TRBV4-2 and TRBJ2-5; possibly TRBD2 for D (6 bases). V shed 2 bases and J shed 2 bases, with 12 bases lying between them. The germline V gene has CDR1 LGHNA and CDR2 YNFKEQ. CDR3 length: 15 amino acids. CDR3 DNA: TGTGCCAGCAGCCAATCCCGGGACTCTCAAGAGACCCAGTACTTC. This codes for CASSQSRDSQETQYF.

This clonotype turned up a few times. The V call is TRBV15, the J call TRBJ2-5; the D gene is possibly TRBD2 (5 bases). Germline V gives CDR1 LNHNV, CDR2 YYDKDF (reference sequence). CDR3 length: 12 residues. V lost 8 bases and J 5 bases, leaving 12 bases between the germline ends. DNA for the CDR3: TGTGCCACCCAAGACTATTTGGAGACCCAGTACTTC. It is translated as CATQDYLETQYF. The variable domain in full, with the rest retrieved from reference TRBV15 and TRBJ2-5, is DAMVIQNPRYQVTQFGKPVTLSCSQTLNHNVMYWYQQKSSQAPKLLFHYYDKDFNNEADTPDNFQSRRPNTSFCFLDIRSPGLGDTAMYLCATQDYLETQYFGPGTRLLVL.

The V and J genes are TRBV5-1 and TRBJ1-2; 11 bases agree with TRBD1. V dropped 1 base and J dropped 6; count of bases not matched to a gene: 5. CDR1 is SGHRS, CDR2 YFSETQ, per germline. CDR3 length: 15 amino acids. CDR3 coding DNA: TGCGCCAGCAGCTTGATGCGGACAGGGGGCGATGGCTACACCTTC. Encoded protein: CASSLMRTGGDGYTF. The complete variable domain, with remaining parts taken from reference TRBV5-1 and TRBJ1-2, reads KAGVTQTPRYLIKTRGQQVTLSCSPISGHRSVSWYQQTPGQGLQFLFEYFSETQRNKGNFPGRFSGRQFSNSRSEMNVSTLELGDSALYLCASSLMRTGGDGYTFGSGTRLTVV.

A few counts support this clonotype. The chain recombines TRBV28 with TRBJ2-2; TRBD2 is a possible D gene (5 bases). Trimming left V 3 bases short and J 1 base short, with 9 bases between. CDR1 and CDR2 from the germline V gene are MDHEN and SYDVKM. The length of the CDR3 is 15 residues. The chain's CDR3 is CASSFRGLNTGELFF. For the CDR3, the DNA is TGTGCCAGCAGTTTTAGAGGGTTGAACACCGGGGAGCTGTTTTTT.

V and J are TRBV7-9 and TRBJ1-3, with 7 positions matching TRBD1. V lost 4 bases, J lost 7 bases, and 7 bases stayed unmatched. The CDR3 covers 14 residues. The germline V gene has CDR1 SEHNR and CDR2 FQNEAQ (reference sequence). In nucleotides, the CDR3 is TGTGCCAGCAGCTCGACAGGGAATGGGAACACCATATATTTT. Translated: CASSSTGNGNTIYF.

This clonotype was found a few times. The V and J genes are TRBV15 and TRBJ1-4; TRBD1 matches 7 bases. The J segment lost 8 bases and the V segment lost 6 bases, leaving 6 bases of the junction unmatched. Germline V CDR1 and CDR2: LNHNV, YYDKDF (reference sequence). This CDR3 contains 13 residues. CDR3 amino acids: CATSKGASEKLFF. In nucleotides, the CDR3 is TGTGCCACCAGTAAGGGGGCTTCCGAAAAACTGTTTTTT.

This clonotype was found a few times. The chain employs TRBV19 and TRBJ2-1, with unresolved D. The germline V gene encodes CDR1 LNHDA and CDR2 SQIVND (reference sequence). Trimming took 0 bases from V and 6 from J, leaving 12 bases between them. The CDR3 is made up of 15 amino acids. The CDR3 region has the DNA TGTGCCAGTAGTATAGAGGCCAGCGCCCTCAATGAGCAGTTCTTC. This translates into CASSIEASALNEQFF.